This TCR beta chain was recovered during a study of shared clonotypes between healthy human individuals. The CDR3 is 15 residues long. Germline V CDR1 and CDR2: MNHEY, SVGAGI. Between the trimmed V and J ends, which lost 0 bases and 3 bases, there was a span of 6 bases. Genomic DNA belonging to each subset was distributed in equal measure over several immunoSEQ plates. Libraries were prepared by immunoSEQ multiplex PCR; TCRdb keeps only in-frame clonotypes and omits some of them. This sample carries a few million clones, almost 96% of them seen once, and the ten largest clones take approximately 0.13%. Comment on this clone: Other DNA sequences from this sample encode an identical CDR3 as well.

Material for sequencing was naive CD4+ T cells sorted from blood. Indicated subset: CD45RA+ positively selected. The TCR sequence derives from a man aged 18 to 29 in good health. V usage is TRBV6-5 and J usage is TRBJ1-6; D is undetermined. CDR3 amino acids: CASSYSGSYNSPLHF. The CDR3 nucleotides read TGTGCCAGCAGTTACTCGGGCAGCTATAATTCACCCCTCCACTTT.